Here is one T cell receptor beta chain with its context. The sample originates from a study of T-cell memory formation after mild COVID-19. TCRdb reanalysed the 5' RACE reads using MiXCR and keeps one entry per CDR3 protein. The repertoire holds approximately 440,000 distinct CDR3 sequences, with roughly 20% as singletons. Germline CDR1 is KGHDR and CDR2 is SFDVKD. The trim removed 9 bases at V and 7 bases at J, leaving 14 bases unmatched. The CDR3 contains 14 residues. Sequenced sample: PBMCs or a T cell subset sorted from them (not recorded which). The origin of this receptor is an adult woman who had mild COVID-19 (a few samples of this study predate the infection). Cell type and time point are not known. This chain uses TRBV24-1 with TRBJ2-7, with 7 positions matching TRBD1. CDR3 amino acids: CATGGPGQLEEQYF. The CDR3 nucleotides read TGTGCCACCGGGGGCCCGGGACAGCTAGAAGAGCAGTACTTC.